Listed here are 18 T cell receptor beta chains from one sample, sequenced in a study of cytomegalovirus exposure and HLA in healthy donors. With 60 Vbeta and 13 Jbeta primers, the PCR was carried out. The table came from immunoSEQ multiplex PCR; TCRdb's copy has only in-frame clones and leaves some out. The repertoire shows under 200,000 clones; the top ten hold 6.5%. The sequenced sample was PBMCs. Receptor source: a man aged 30 to 39 in good health and CMV-seronegative.

The chain couples TRBV19 to TRBJ1-5, with 8 bases lining up with TRBD1. V was pared by 2 bases and J by 7 bases, with 16 bases of the junction left unmatched. Looked up from germline, CDR1 is LNHDA and CDR2 is SQIVND (reference sequence). CDR3 length: 18 residues. The CDR3: CASSIRGRGRGFNQPQHF. The DNA of the CDR3 is TGTGCCAGTAGTATACGCGGCAGGGGGCGTGGGTTCAACCAGCCCCAGCATTTT.

CDR3 amino acids: CAWGDFTRADTQYF. The CDR3 region has the DNA TGTGCCTGGGGGGACTTCACTAGGGCAGATACGCAGTATTTT. The chain is built from TRBV30 and TRBJ2-3, with D perhaps TRBD2 (6 bases). The CDR3 is 14 amino acids. Germline V gene lookup returns CDR1 GTSNPN and CDR2 SVGIG (reference sequence). Trimming took off 5 bases at V and 4 bases at J, with 16 bases between the two ends.

The V call is TRBV4-2, the J call TRBJ1-2; D is unresolved. CDR1 is LGHNA, CDR2 YNFKEQ, per germline. V was pared by 2 bases and J by 0 bases, with 13 bases between. The CDR3 contains 16 residues. CDR3: CASSQRETTTNYGYTF. The CDR3 coding sequence is TGTGCCAGCAGCCAACGGGAGACAACTACTAACTATGGCTACACCTTC.

The chain is built from TRBV6-1 and TRBJ2-3, with D perhaps TRBD1 (5 bases). The CDR3 totals 15 residues. V dropped 0 bases and J dropped 6 bases, with 13 bases sitting between them. Germline CDR1 MNHNS, CDR2 SASEGT. In nucleotides, the CDR3 is TGTGCCAGCAGTGAAGCCGCAGGGTTGGCGGATACGCAGTATTTT. Residues: CASSEAAGLADTQYF.

The V gene is TRBV29-1, the J gene TRBJ1-2; D possibly corresponds to TRBD1 (5 bases). The germline gives CDR1 SQVTM, CDR2 ANQGSEA. CDR3 length equals 12 residues. Trimming took 4 bases from V and 8 from J, leaving 14 bases between them. CDR3 region: CSVGAPGGGYTF. DNA of the CDR3: TGCAGCGTTGGAGCCCCCGGGGGAGGCTACACCTTC.

This chain uses TRBV5-8 with TRBJ1-1; D perhaps matches TRBD1 (5 bases). Germline-derived CDR1 and CDR2 are SGHTS and YDEGEE. The CDR3 sequence is 14 residues long. V dropped 5 bases and J dropped 5 bases, with 16 bases sitting between them. The CDR3 sequence is CASRWEGAYTEAFF. CDR3 sequence (DNA): TGTGCCAGCAGATGGGAAGGGGCGTATACTGAAGCTTTCTTT.

The chain carries TRBV5-1 and TRBJ2-7, with 10 bases identical to TRBD1. The CDR3 consists of 15 residues. CDR1 and CDR2 from the germline V gene are SGHRS and YFSETQ. The ends lost 4 bases at V and 5 bases at J; junction bases unmatched: 9. The CDR3 DNA follows: TGCGCCAGCAGCGTATGGACAGGGGGGAGTCACGAGCAGTACTTC. Protein product: CASSVWTGGSHEQYF.

The rearrangement joins TRBV28 to TRBJ2-7, with D possibly matching TRBD1 (6 bases). There are 18 residues in the CDR3. V was clipped by 6 bases and J by 0 bases, with 24 bases between them. The germline CDR1 and CDR2 sequences are MDHEN and SYDVKM. In nucleotides, the CDR3 is TGTGCCAGCAGAACCTACCCTCGTTTGGACAGAAACTCCTACGAGCAGTACTTC. This translates into CASRTYPRLDRNSYEQYF.

The chain couples TRBV2 to TRBJ2-1; 11 positions match TRBD2. The ends lost 7 bases at V and 4 bases at J; junction bases unmatched: 9. Germline V gives CDR1 SNHLY, CDR2 FYNNEI. This CDR3 is 16 amino acids long. The CDR3 DNA reads as TGTGCCAGCACACAAGAGGGGACTAGCGGTTACAATGAGCAGTTCTTC. Protein: CASTQEGTSGYNEQFF.

As for this clone: The identical CDR3 is also encoded by other nucleotide sequences in the sample. This chain connects TRBV6-5 to TRBJ1-2; D remains unclear. CDR1 and CDR2 from the germline V gene are MNHEY and SVGAGI. The CDR3 is 12 amino acids. Trimming pared 5 bases from V and 8 bases from J, leaving 12 bases between. DNA of the CDR3: TGTGCCAGCAGTCGCGGCAGCCGCGGCTACACCTTC. Amino acids: CASSRGSRGYTF.

The chain carries TRBV11-3 and TRBJ2-7; 10 bases are a match to TRBD2. From germline, CDR1 is SGHNT and CDR2 YENEEA. After removal of 1 base from V and 6 bases from J, the junction contained 6 bases not matched to a gene. The CDR3 is made up of 15 amino acids. CDR3 DNA: TGTGCCAGCAGCTTAGCCCCTAGCGGGGGCCGCGAGCAGTACTTC. Its protein product is CASSLAPSGGREQYF.

The chain links TRBV4-3 to TRBJ2-4; perhaps TRBD2 as D (6 bases). V dropped 0 bases and J dropped 5 bases, with 17 bases sitting between them. There are 17 residues in the CDR3. CDR1 and CDR2 from the germline V gene are LGHNA and YSLEER. CDR3 protein: CASSQDLWRGEENIQYF. The CDR3 DNA reads TGCGCCAGCAGCCAAGATCTTTGGAGGGGCGAGGAAAACATTCAGTACTTC.

The rearrangement joins TRBV2 to TRBJ2-5; D may be TRBD1 (5 bases). This CDR3 has 13 amino acids. The V and J ends lost 7 bases and 2 bases respectively, with 11 bases between them. Germline lookup yields CDR1 SNHLY and CDR2 FYNNEI. In nucleotides, the CDR3 is TGTGCCAGCACTTTGGACATACAAGAGACCCAGTACTTC. Translating it yields CASTLDIQETQYF.

J is TRBJ2-7 and V is TRBV5-1; 7 positions match TRBD2. V dropped 0 bases and J dropped 2; count of bases not matched to a gene: 2. Per the germline V gene, CDR1 is SGHRS and CDR2 is YFSETQ. The CDR3 covers 14 residues. The CDR3 sequence is CASSLDGGTYEQYF. CDR3 bases: TGCGCCAGCAGCTTGGACGGGGGGACCTACGAGCAGTACTTC. Looking up the rest from reference TRBV5-1 and TRBJ2-7 gives the full variable domain: KAGVTQTPRYLIKTRGQQVTLSCSPISGHRSVSWYQQTPGQGLQFLFEYFSETQRNKGNFPGRFSGRQFSNSRSEMNVSTLELGDSALYLCASSLDGGTYEQYFGPGTRLTVT.

The J gene is TRBJ2-7, the V gene TRBV2; 7 bases map to TRBD1. The ends lost 7 bases at V and 1 base at J; junction bases unmatched: 10. The CDR3 length is 15 residues. In germline, CDR1 is SNHLY, CDR2 FYNNEI. The DNA for the CDR3 is TGTGCCAGCACCGAACAGGGGACATCTTCCTACGAGCAGTACTTC. Its translation: CASTEQGTSSYEQYF. Looking up the rest from reference TRBV2 and TRBJ2-7 gives the full variable domain: EPEVTQTPSHQVTQMGQEVILRCVPISNHLYFYWYRQILGQKVEFLVSFYNNEISEKSEIFDDQFSVERPDGSNFTLKIRSTKLEDSAMYFCASTEQGTSSYEQYFGPGTRLTVT.

The gene calls are TRBV30 and TRBJ2-7; 7 bases are shared with TRBD1. Germline CDR1 is GTSNPN and CDR2 is SVGIG (reference sequence). There are 13 residues in the CDR3. V lost 0 bases to trimming and J lost 6 bases; unmatched junction nucleotides: 5. The CDR3, as DNA: TGTGCCTGGAGTGTACAACAGGGGACCGAGCAGTACTTC. This sequence encodes CAWSVQQGTEQYF.

CDR3 bases: TGCAGCGTTGGTGCTAGCGGGGCCACAGATACGCAGTATTTT. Protein product: CSVGASGATDTQYF. The chain uses TRBV29-1 and TRBJ2-3; 9 positions agree with TRBD2. The V segment lost 4 bases and the J segment 2 bases; nucleotides outside the gene matches: 4. CDR1 and CDR2 from the germline V gene are SQVTM and ANQGSEA. The CDR3 spans 14 residues.

The V gene is TRBV6-6, the J gene TRBJ1-1; the match to TRBD1 covers 10 bases. J was trimmed by 5 bases and V by 5 bases; bases with no gene match: 8. Germline assignment: CDR1 MNHNY and CDR2 SVGAGI (reference sequence). The CDR3 has 15 amino acids. For the CDR3, the DNA is TGTGCCAGCAGTCACCGGGACAGGGGTGGTACTGAAGCTTTCTTT. Its translation is CASSHRDRGGTEAFF.